The 30 T cell receptor beta chains reported below all come from one sample, sequenced in a study of blood T cell repertoires in COVID-19. Data came from immunoSEQ multiplex PCR; TCRdb stores just in-frame clones and leaves some out. This sample yields 150,000 to 200,000 clones, of which about four fifths are seen a single time; 6% to 8.5% belongs to the top ten. The sample was peripheral blood. These receptors all come from a woman aged 65 to 85 with COVID-19, enrolled during active disease.

The chain joins TRBV5-4 to TRBJ2-5; TRBD2 aligns across 10 bases. The CDR3 covers 16 residues. The V segment lost 0 bases and the J segment 4 bases; nucleotides outside the gene matches: 6. From germline, CDR1 is SGHNT and CDR2 YYREEE (reference sequence). The CDR3 reads CASSLDRTSGVETQYF. As DNA, the CDR3 is TGTGCCAGCAGCTTGGATCGGACTAGCGGAGTAGAGACCCAGTACTTC.

This clone showed up just a few times. The genes are TRBV18 and TRBJ2-7; perhaps TRBD1 as D (6 bases). Germline V gene data show CDR1 as KGHSH and CDR2 as LQKENI. V was pared by 1 base and J by 3 bases, with 10 bases between. This CDR3 has 14 amino acids. The CDR3: CASSPQEQGYEQYF. CDR3 nucleotide sequence: TGTGCCAGCTCACCACAGGAACAGGGCTACGAGCAGTACTTC.

CDR3 nucleotides: TGTGCCAGTAGTATGGCAGGGGCAGATACGCAGTATTTT. It translates to CASSMAGADTQYF. The chain couples TRBV19 to TRBJ2-3; D possibly corresponds to TRBD1 (6 bases). The ends were cut back, 3 bases at V and 4 bases at J, with 8 bases in the middle. CDR3 length: 13 residues. From germline, CDR1 is LNHDA and CDR2 SQIVND (reference sequence).

This chain uses TRBV28 with TRBJ1-5; 7 bases fit TRBD1. J was trimmed by 7 bases and V by 2 bases; bases with no gene match: 14. The germline CDR1 and CDR2 sequences are MDHEN and SYDVKM. CDR3 length: 17 amino acids. For the CDR3, the DNA is TGTGCCAGCAGTTTAACTCGATCTACAGGGGTCAGCCAGCCCCAGCATTTT. Translation: CASSLTRSTGVSQPQHF. Full variable domain (remainder filled in from reference TRBV28 and TRBJ1-5): DVKVTQSSRYLVKRTGEKVFLECVQDMDHENMFWYRQDPGLGLRLIYFSYDVKMKEKGDIPEGYSVSREKKERFSLILESASTNQTSMYLCASSLTRSTGVSQPQHFGDGTRLSIL.

The chain is built from TRBV20-1 and TRBJ1-1; no clear D gene. CDR3 length equals 10 residues. Trimming removed 4 bases from V and 6 bases from J, with 6 bases in between. The germline V gene has CDR1 DFQATT and CDR2 SNEGSKA (reference sequence). CDR3 nucleotides: TGCAGTGCTATCCACTCTGAAGCTTTCTTT. Translating it yields CSAIHSEAFF.

This clone was counted only a few times. The chain couples TRBV10-3 to TRBJ1-2; 8 bases fit TRBD1. With 4 bases clipped from V and 4 bases from J, the junction kept 8 bases outside the gene matches. Germline V lookup: CDR1 ENHRY, CDR2 SYGVKD. The CDR3 spans 15 residues. The CDR3 bases are TGTGCCATCAGTGTCGACAGGGGAGGCCTCTATGGCTACACCTTC. Protein product: CAISVDRGGLYGYTF.

The genes are TRBV7-2 and TRBJ1-3; D might be TRBD1 (5 bases). This CDR3 region has 15 residues. V lost 0 bases and J lost 3, with 9 bases in between. Germline assignment: CDR1 SGHTA and CDR2 FQGNSA. The CDR3 sequence is CASSLARQFGNTIYF. CDR3 coding DNA: TGTGCCAGCAGCTTAGCGAGACAGTTTGGAAACACCATATATTTT.

The CDR3 coding sequence is TGCGCCAGCACACAGGGGGCGACCAGGGGGTATGAGCAGTTCTTC. Protein sequence: CASTQGATRGYEQFF. The rearrangement uses TRBV5-1 and TRBJ2-1; 9 positions agree with TRBD1. V dropped 6 bases and J dropped 8; count of bases not matched to a gene: 12. This CDR3 comprises 15 residues. CDR1 and CDR2 (germline): SGHRS, YFSETQ.

This chain links TRBV19 with TRBJ2-7, with 9 bases identical to TRBD2. J gave up 7 bases and V 3 bases, and 7 bases lay outside the gene matches. The germline V gene encodes CDR1 LNHDA and CDR2 SQIVND (reference sequence). The CDR3 is 14 residues long. The CDR3 DNA reads TGTGCCAGTAGTATGGCGGGAGGGCCGGGGGAGCAGTACTTC. Residues: CASSMAGGPGEQYF.

The V gene is TRBV5-5, the J gene TRBJ2-3, with D possibly matching TRBD2 (6 bases). Germline loops: CDR1 SGHKS, CDR2 YYEKEE (reference sequence). The CDR3 has 16 residues. The V end was cut by 2 bases, the J end by 1 base, with 14 bases between. CDR3 DNA: TGTGCCAGCAGCTTCTGGGGGGACCCACGCACAGATACGCAGTATTTT. It codes for CASSFWGDPRTDTQYF. Variable domain in full (rest from reference TRBV5-5 and TRBJ2-3): DAGVTQSPTHLIKTRGQQVTLRCSPISGHKSVSWYQQVLGQGPQFIFQYYEKEERGRGNFPDRFSARQFPNYSSELNVNALLLGDSALYLCASSFWGDPRTDTQYFGPGTRLTVL.

The chain is built from TRBV7-9 and TRBJ2-1, with 10 bases matching TRBD2. The V gene's germline CDR1 is SEHNR and CDR2 FQNEAQ (reference sequence). This CDR3 has 19 residues. V trimming: 4 bases; J trimming: 9 bases; junction bases outside the gene matches: 21. CDR3 nucleotides: TGTGCCAGCAGCTCGCCCATGACTAAAGCGGGAGGGCCAGGCGGTGAGCAGTTCTTC. Its protein product is CASSSPMTKAGGPGGEQFF.

V usage is TRBV18 and J usage is TRBJ1-3; the D gene is possibly TRBD1 (5 bases). Germline lookup yields CDR1 KGHSH and CDR2 LQKENI. The CDR3 is 16 amino acids. Trimming removed 3 bases at V and 7 bases at J, with 19 bases between. As DNA, the CDR3 is TGTGCCAGCTCACCTCCTACTCCGGGGGTTAGGAACACCATATATTTT. Protein: CASSPPTPGVRNTIYF.

This chain links TRBV29-1 with TRBJ2-5, with D hard to call. CDR1 SQVTM and CDR2 ANQGSEA come from the germline V gene. V was cut by 4 bases and J by 13 bases, with 19 bases left in between. The CDR3 extends over 12 amino acids. CDR3 sequence: CSVGTGFWSSYF. The CDR3 coding sequence is TGCAGCGTTGGCACCGGGTTTTGGAGTTCGTACTTC.

The chain couples TRBV6-2 or TRBV6-3 to TRBJ2-7; D is possibly TRBD2 (6 bases). CDR1 is MNHEY, CDR2 SVGEGT, per germline. With 6 bases removed from V and 5 bases from J, the gap between germline ends came to 14 bases. The CDR3 is 13 amino acids. The CDR3 region is CASSLRGLHEQYF. The CDR3, as DNA: TGTGCCAGCAGCTTGAGGGGACTTCACGAGCAGTACTTC.

V and J are TRBV24-1 and TRBJ2-1; possible D gene TRBD2, 5 bases. Per the germline V gene, CDR1 is KGHDR and CDR2 is SFDVKD. V was shortened by 1 base and J by 4 bases, with 10 bases between the two germline ends. The CDR3 consists of 15 residues. The CDR3 nucleotides are TGTGCCACCAGTGATTTTGGAGCGGCATACAATGAGCAGTTCTTC. The encoded protein is CATSDFGAAYNEQFF.

This chain joins TRBV9 and TRBJ2-1; 7 nucleotides match TRBD1. Trimming took 3 bases from V and 5 from J; bases not matched to a gene: 5. The CDR3 has 14 amino acids. The germline V gene encodes CDR1 SGDLS and CDR2 YYNGEE. The CDR3 nucleotides are TGTGCCAGCAGCGCTCGGACAGGCAACAATGAGCAGTTCTTC. It encodes CASSARTGNNEQFF.

This clone was detected a few times. The CDR3 region has the DNA TGTGCCAGCACCGAAACGGGACAGCCCGAGCAGTACTTC. It yields the protein CASTETGQPEQYF. The chain employs TRBV28 and TRBJ2-7; 7 nucleotides match TRBD1. CDR1 is MDHEN, CDR2 SYDVKM, per germline. The junction had 9 bases not matched to a gene; V was cut back by 7 bases and J by 6 bases. The CDR3 totals 13 residues.

The chain links TRBV2 to TRBJ2-7, with 8 bases that match TRBD2. The CDR3 sequence is 13 residues long. J was trimmed by 6 bases and V by 8 bases; bases with no gene match: 9. From germline, CDR1 is SNHLY and CDR2 FYNNEI. CDR3 protein: CASSQREWGEQYF. In nucleotides, the CDR3 is TGTGCCAGCTCACAGCGGGAGTGGGGCGAGCAGTACTTC.

This rearrangement joins TRBV7-2 to TRBJ2-1, with 7 bases fitting TRBD2. The germline gives CDR1 SGHTA, CDR2 FQGNSA. The CDR3 consists of 14 residues. With 5 bases clipped from V and 6 bases from J, the junction kept 7 bases outside the gene matches. The CDR3 protein is CASSPGLVFNEQFF. The CDR3 DNA reads as TGTGCCAGCAGCCCCGGACTAGTTTTCAATGAGCAGTTCTTC.

The chain joins TRBV18 to TRBJ2-7, with 8 bases fitting TRBD2. V shed 2 bases, J shed 2 bases, and the junction held 5 bases outside the gene matches. Germline V gene sequence: CDR1 KGHSH, CDR2 LQKENI. The CDR3 extends over 15 amino acids. The CDR3 sequence is CASSPASGGTYEQYF. CDR3 DNA: TGTGCCAGCTCACCAGCGAGCGGGGGCACCTACGAGCAGTACTTC.

The V call is TRBV29-1, the J call TRBJ2-7; no firm D call. V shed 7 bases and J shed 6 bases, with 16 bases lying between them. The CDR3 is 12 residues long. The germline CDR1 and CDR2 sequences are SQVTM and ANQGSEA. The CDR3 coding sequence is TGCAGCGCTAGAGACTCCATACGCGAGCAGTACTTC. Protein sequence: CSARDSIREQYF.

V and J are TRBV10-3 and TRBJ1-1, with D unresolved. Deletions cut 4 bases from V and 0 bases from J, with 6 bases between. The germline CDR1 and CDR2 sequences are ENHRY and SYGVKD. CDR3 length: 13 residues. CDR3 DNA sequence: TGTGCCATCAGTGCGGACTTGAACACTGAAGCTTTCTTT. Its translation is CAISADLNTEAFF.

The chain joins TRBV3-1 (or the pseudogene TRBV3-2) to TRBJ1-2; D remains ambiguous. The length of the CDR3 is 15 residues. Germline values: CDR1 LGHDT, CDR2 YNNKEL (reference sequence). V lost 2 bases and J lost 0, with 10 bases in between. The CDR3 DNA sequence: TGTGCCAGCAGCCAACGAGGCGGATCTAACTATGGCTACACCTTC. Its protein product is CASSQRGGSNYGYTF.

The chain links TRBV7-9 to TRBJ2-7; D not certain. There are 15 residues in the CDR3. Germline V CDR1 and CDR2: SEHNR, FQNEAQ (reference sequence). Trimming left V 1 base short and J 0 bases short, with 10 bases between. CDR3 in DNA: TGTGCCAGCAGCTTAGAAGTTCTTAGCTCCTACGAGCAGTACTTC. Translated: CASSLEVLSSYEQYF.

The CDR3 sequence is CASTQLKTSTDTQYF. In DNA form, the CDR3 reads TGTGCCAGCACCCAACTTAAGACTAGCACAGATACGCAGTATTTT. The chain links TRBV5-5 to TRBJ2-3; D not certain. From germline, CDR1 is SGHKS and CDR2 YYEKEE (reference sequence). V dropped 6 bases and J dropped 0 bases, with 14 bases sitting between them. CDR3 length: 15 residues.

The V gene is TRBV7-7, the J gene TRBJ2-3, with D perhaps TRBD2 (7 bases). Germline V gene lookup returns CDR1 SSHAT and CDR2 FNYEAQ (reference sequence). CDR3 length equals 17 residues. V was pared by 5 bases and J by 0 bases, with 18 bases between. The CDR3 coding sequence is TGTGCCAGCAGCGCCGCCGGGGGCGGGAGAAGCACAGATACGCAGTATTTT. It is translated as CASSAAGGGRSTDTQYF.

The rearrangement links TRBV28 to TRBJ1-1, with 8 bases lining up with TRBD1. The CDR3 covers 13 residues. V shed 5 bases and J 7 bases; nucleotides not matched to a gene: 6. Germline V gene lookup returns CDR1 MDHEN and CDR2 SYDVKM. The CDR3 is CASSTTGVREAFF. As DNA, the CDR3 is TGTGCCAGCAGTACGACAGGGGTTCGTGAAGCTTTCTTT.

This chain connects TRBV7-2 to TRBJ2-3, with a possible D match to TRBD2 (6 bases). V was shortened by 2 bases and J by 5 bases, with 17 bases between the two germline ends. CDR1 is SGHTA, CDR2 FQGNSA, per germline. This CDR3 is 16 amino acids long. The CDR3 DNA follows: TGTGCCAGCAGCTTAAGAGAACTAGCTTGGGGAGATACGCAGTATTTT. This gives the protein CASSLRELAWGDTQYF.

This chain joins TRBV2 and TRBJ1-5; tentatively, D is TRBD1 (6 bases). V was pared by 7 bases and J by 3 bases, with 13 bases between. This CDR3 comprises 14 residues. The germline CDR1 and CDR2 sequences are SNHLY and FYNNEI. CDR3 DNA: TGTGCCAGCACTTCAGACAGGTCCAATCAGCCCCAGCATTTT. This codes for CASTSDRSNQPQHF. Full variable domain (outside the CDR3, taken from reference TRBV2 and TRBJ1-5): EPEVTQTPSHQVTQMGQEVILRCVPISNHLYFYWYRQILGQKVEFLVSFYNNEISEKSEIFDDQFSVERPDGSNFTLKIRSTKLEDSAMYFCASTSDRSNQPQHFGDGTRLSIL.

The chain joins TRBV9 to TRBJ1-6; D possibly corresponds to TRBD1 (6 bases). CDR1 is SGDLS and CDR2 is YYNGEE in the germline V gene. Trimming pared 5 bases from V and 0 bases from J, leaving 15 bases between. CDR3 size: 17 residues. DNA for the CDR3: TGTGCCAGCAGTCAGAACAGGGCGAGCTCCTATAATTCACCCCTCCACTTT. Encoded protein: CASSQNRASSYNSPLHF. The full variable domain, in which reference TRBV9 and TRBJ1-6 provide the parts outside the CDR3, is DSGVTQTPKHLITATGQRVTLRCSPRSGDLSVYWYQQSLDQGLQFLIQYYNGEERAKGNILERFSAQQFPDLHSELNLSSLELGDSALYFCASSQNRASSYNSPLHFGNGTRLTVT.